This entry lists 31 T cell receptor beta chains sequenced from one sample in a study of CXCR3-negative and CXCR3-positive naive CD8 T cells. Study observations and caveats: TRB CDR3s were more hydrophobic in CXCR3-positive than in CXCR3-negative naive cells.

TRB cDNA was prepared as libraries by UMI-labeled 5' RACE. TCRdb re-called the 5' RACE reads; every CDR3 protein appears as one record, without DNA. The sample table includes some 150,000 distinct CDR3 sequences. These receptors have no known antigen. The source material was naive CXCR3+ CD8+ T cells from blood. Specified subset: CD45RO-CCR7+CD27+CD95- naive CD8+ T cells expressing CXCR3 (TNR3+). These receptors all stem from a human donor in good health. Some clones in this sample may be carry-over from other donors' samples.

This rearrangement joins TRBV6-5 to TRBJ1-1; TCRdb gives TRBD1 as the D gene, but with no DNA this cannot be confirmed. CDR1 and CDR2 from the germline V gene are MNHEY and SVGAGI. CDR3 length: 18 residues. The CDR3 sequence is CASSYNAPTGGKNTEAFF.

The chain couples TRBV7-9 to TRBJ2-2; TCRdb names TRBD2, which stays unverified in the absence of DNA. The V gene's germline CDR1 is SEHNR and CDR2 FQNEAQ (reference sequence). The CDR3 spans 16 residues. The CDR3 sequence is CASSPREGPNTGELFF. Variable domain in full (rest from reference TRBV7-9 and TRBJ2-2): DTGVSQNPRHKITKRGQNVTFRCDPISEHNRLYWYRQTLGQGPEFLTYFQNEAQLEKSRLLSDRFSAERPKGSFSTLEIQRTEQGDSAMYLCASSPREGPNTGELFFGEGSRLTVL.

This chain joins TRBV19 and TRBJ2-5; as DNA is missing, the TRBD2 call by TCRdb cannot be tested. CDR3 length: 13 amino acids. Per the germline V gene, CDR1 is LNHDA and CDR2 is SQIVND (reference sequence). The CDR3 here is CASSTGLLETQYF.

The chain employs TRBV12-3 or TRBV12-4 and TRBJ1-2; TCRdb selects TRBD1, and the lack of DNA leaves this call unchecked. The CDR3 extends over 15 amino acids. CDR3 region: CASSSPGGWGYGYTF.

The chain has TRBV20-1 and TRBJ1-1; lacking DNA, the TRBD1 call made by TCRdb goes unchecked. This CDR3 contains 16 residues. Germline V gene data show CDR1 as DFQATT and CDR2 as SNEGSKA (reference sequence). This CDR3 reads CSAPQTGRKTHTEAFF.

The CDR3 loop reads CASSLDDSNYEQYF. The J gene is TRBJ2-7, the V gene TRBV7-9; as DNA is missing, the TRBD1 call by TCRdb cannot be tested. The CDR3 has 14 amino acids. The germline V gene encodes CDR1 SEHNR and CDR2 FQNEAQ (reference sequence). Combining the CDR3 with reference TRBV7-9 and TRBJ2-7 gives the whole variable domain DTGVSQNPRHKITKRGQNVTFRCDPISEHNRLYWYRQTLGQGPEFLTYFQNEAQLEKSRLLSDRFSAERPKGSFSTLEIQRTEQGDSAMYLCASSLDDSNYEQYFGPGTRLTVT.

The CDR3: CASSFRGAQETQYF. This rearrangement joins TRBV28 to TRBJ2-5; with no DNA, the TCRdb D assignment of TRBD1 cannot be verified. Germline loops: CDR1 MDHEN, CDR2 SYDVKM. The CDR3 spans 14 residues.

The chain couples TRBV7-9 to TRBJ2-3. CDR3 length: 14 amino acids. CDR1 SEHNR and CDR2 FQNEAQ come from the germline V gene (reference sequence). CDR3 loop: CASSPRIITDTQYF.

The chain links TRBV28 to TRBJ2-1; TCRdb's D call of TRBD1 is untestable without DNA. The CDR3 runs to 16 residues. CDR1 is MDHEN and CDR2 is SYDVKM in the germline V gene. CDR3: CASSLSLGVSRNEQFF.

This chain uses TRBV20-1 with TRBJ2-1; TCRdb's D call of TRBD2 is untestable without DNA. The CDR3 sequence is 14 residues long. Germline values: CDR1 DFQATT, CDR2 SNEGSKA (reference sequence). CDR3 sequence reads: CSAIAGGPAGEQFF.

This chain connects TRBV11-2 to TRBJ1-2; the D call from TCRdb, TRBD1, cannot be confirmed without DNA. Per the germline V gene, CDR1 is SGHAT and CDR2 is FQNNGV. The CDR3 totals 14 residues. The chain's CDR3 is CASSYNRINYGYTF.

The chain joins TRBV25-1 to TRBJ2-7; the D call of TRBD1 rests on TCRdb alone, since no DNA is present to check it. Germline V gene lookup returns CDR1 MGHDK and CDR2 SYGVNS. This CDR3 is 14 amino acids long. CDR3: CASRPPGQGSEQYF.

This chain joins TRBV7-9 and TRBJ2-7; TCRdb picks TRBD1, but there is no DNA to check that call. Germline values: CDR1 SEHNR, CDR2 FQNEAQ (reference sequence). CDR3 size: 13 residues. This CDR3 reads CASSPRGRAEQYF.

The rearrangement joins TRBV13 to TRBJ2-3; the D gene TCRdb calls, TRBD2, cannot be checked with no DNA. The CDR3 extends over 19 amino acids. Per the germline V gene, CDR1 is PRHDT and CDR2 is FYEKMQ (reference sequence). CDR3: CASSSRGQTSGGGPDTQYF.

The CDR3 loop reads CASSLADGNTYEQYF. The chain combines TRBV13 with TRBJ2-7. Germline values: CDR1 PRHDT, CDR2 FYEKMQ (reference sequence). This CDR3 spans 15 amino acids.

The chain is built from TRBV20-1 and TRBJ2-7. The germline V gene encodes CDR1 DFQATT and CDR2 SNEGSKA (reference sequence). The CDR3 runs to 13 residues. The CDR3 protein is CSARIPEIYEQYF.

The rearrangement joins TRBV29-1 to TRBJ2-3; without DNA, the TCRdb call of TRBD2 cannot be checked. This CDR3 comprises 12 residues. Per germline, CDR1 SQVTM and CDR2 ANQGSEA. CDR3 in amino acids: CSGAPTGDTQYF.

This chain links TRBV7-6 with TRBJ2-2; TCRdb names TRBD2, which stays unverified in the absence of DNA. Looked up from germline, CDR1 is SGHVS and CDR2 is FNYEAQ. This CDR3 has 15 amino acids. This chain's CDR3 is CASSSTSGGPQELFF.

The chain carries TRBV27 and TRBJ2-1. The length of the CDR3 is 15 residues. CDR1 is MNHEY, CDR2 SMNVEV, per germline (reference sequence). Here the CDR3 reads CASSADGSSYNEQFF.

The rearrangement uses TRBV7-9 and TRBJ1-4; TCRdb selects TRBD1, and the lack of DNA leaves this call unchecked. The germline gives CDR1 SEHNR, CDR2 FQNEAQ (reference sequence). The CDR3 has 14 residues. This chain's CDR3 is CASGAGTGSEKLFF.

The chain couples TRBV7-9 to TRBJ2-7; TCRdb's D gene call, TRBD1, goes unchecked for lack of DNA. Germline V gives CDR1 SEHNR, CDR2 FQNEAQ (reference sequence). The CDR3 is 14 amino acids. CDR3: CASSLVGVFDEQYF.

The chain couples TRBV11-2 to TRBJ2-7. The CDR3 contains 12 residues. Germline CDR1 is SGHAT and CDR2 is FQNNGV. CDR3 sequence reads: CASTSPSYEQYF. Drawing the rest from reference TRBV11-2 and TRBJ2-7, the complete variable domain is EAGVAQSPRYKIIEKRQSVAFWCNPISGHATLYWYQQILGQGPKLLIQFQNNGVVDDSQLPKDRFSAERLKGVDSTLKIQPAKLEDSAVYLCASTSPSYEQYFGPGTRLTVT.

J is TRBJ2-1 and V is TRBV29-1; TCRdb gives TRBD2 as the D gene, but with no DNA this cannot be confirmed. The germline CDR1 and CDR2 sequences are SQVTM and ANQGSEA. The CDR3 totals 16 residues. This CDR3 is CSVEDLAGGSRDEQFF.

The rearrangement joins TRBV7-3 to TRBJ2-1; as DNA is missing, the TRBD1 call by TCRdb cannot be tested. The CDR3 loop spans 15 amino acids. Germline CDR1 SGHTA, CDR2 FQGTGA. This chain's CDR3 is CASSLKGGYYNEQFF.

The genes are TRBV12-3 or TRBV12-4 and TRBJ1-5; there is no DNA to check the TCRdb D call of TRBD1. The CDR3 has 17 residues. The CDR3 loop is CASSSGKTGLSNQPQHF.

CDR3 amino acids: CASSHGTGDYEQYF. V usage is TRBV19 and J usage is TRBJ2-7; no DNA is available, so the TRBD1 call from TCRdb remains unchecked. The CDR3 has 14 residues. Per the germline V gene, CDR1 is LNHDA and CDR2 is SQIVND (reference sequence).

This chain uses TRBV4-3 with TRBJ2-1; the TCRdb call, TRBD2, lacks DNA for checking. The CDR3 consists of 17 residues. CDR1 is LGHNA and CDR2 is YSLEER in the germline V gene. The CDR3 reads CASSPTVAGDSGNEQFF.

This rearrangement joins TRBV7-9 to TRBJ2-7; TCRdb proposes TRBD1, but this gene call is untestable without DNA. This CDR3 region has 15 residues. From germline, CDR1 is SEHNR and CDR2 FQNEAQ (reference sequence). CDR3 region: CASSPGGQGEYEQYF. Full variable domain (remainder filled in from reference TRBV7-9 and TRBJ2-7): DTGVSQNPRHKITKRGQNVTFRCDPISEHNRLYWYRQTLGQGPEFLTYFQNEAQLEKSRLLSDRFSAERPKGSFSTLEIQRTEQGDSAMYLCASSPGGQGEYEQYFGPGTRLTVT.

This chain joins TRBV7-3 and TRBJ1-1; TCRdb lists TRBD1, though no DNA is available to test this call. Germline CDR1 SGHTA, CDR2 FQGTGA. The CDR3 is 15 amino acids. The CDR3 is CASSSTTGPNTEAFF.

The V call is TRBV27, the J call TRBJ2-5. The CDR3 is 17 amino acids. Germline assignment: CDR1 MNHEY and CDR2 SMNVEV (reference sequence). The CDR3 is CASSFNGDGRSQETQYF.

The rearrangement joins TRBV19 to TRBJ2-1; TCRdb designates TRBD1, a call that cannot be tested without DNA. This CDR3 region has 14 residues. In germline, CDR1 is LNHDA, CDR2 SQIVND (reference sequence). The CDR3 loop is CASTTFGSGNERFF.